Reported below is one T cell receptor (beta chain). Antigen: not known. From germline, CDR1 is MNHEY and CDR2 SVGAGI. V lost 0 bases and J lost 5, with 11 bases in between. The CDR3 has 15 amino acids. Using its own MiXCR run on the reads, TCRdb lists one record per CDR3 protein. The table has about 440,000 distinct CDR3 sequences, under 40% seen once. These data belong to a study of T cell repertoires in cytomegalovirus infection. The overall study: CMV infection together with matching HLA type was indicated by public TCR beta signatures.

Study-level findings and limits: Based on cumulative public TCR beta family frequency, carriers of CMV plus the relevant HLA were identified. HLA-C-restricted CMV-specific TCR beta clonotypes prevailed in the ex vivo response.

The sequenced sample consisted of PBMCs. This chain links TRBV6-5 with TRBJ2-1, with a possible D match to TRBD2 (5 bases). The sequence was collected from a human donor in good health (CMV status not recorded). Some clones in this sample may be carry-over from other donors' samples. CDR3 residues: CASSYSGGLHNEQFF. As DNA, the CDR3 is TGTGCCAGCAGTTACTCCGGCGGGCTCCACAATGAGCAGTTCTTC.